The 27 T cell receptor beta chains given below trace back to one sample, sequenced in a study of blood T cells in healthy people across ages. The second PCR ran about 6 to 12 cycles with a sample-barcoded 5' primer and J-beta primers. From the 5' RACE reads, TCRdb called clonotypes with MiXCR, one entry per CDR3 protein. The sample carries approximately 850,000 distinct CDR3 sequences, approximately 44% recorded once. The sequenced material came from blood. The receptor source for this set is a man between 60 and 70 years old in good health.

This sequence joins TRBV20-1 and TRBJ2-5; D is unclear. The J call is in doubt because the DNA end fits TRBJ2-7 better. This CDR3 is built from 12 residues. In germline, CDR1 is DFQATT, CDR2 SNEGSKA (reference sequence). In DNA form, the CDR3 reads TGCAGTGCTAGGGAGCCAGCCTACGAGCAGTACTTC. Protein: CSAREPAYEQYF.

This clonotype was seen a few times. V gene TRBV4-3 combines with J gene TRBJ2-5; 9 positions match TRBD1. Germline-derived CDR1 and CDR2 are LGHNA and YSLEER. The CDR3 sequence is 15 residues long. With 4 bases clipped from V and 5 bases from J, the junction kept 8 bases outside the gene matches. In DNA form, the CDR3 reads TGCGCCAGCAGCCCGGACAGGGGCTTTTCGGAGACCCAGTACTTC. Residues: CASSPDRGFSETQYF.

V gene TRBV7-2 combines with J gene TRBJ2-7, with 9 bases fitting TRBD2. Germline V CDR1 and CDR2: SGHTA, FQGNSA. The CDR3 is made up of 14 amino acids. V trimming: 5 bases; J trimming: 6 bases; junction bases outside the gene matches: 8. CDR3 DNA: TGTGCCAGCAGCGCATCTAGCGGGACCTCCGAGCAGTACTTC. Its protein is CASSASSGTSEQYF.

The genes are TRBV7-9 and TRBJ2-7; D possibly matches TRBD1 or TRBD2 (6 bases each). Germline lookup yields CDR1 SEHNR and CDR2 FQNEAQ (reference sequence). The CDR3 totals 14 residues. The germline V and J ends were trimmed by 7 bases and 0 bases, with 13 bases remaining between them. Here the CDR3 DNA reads TGTGCCAGCAACGAGGGGGGCACCTCCTACGAGCAGTACTTC. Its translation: CASNEGGTSYEQYF. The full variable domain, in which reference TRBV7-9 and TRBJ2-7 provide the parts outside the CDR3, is DTGVSQNPRHKITKRGQNVTFRCDPISEHNRLYWYRQTLGQGPEFLTYFQNEAQLEKSRLLSDRFSAERPKGSFSTLEIQRTEQGDSAMYLCASNEGGTSYEQYFGPGTRLTVT.

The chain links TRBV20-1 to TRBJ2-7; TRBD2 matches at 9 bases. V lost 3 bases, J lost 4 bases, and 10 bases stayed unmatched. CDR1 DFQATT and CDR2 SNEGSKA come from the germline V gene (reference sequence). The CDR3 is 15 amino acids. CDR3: CSASVISGGPYEQYF. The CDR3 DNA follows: TGCAGTGCTAGCGTAATTAGCGGGGGCCCGTACGAGCAGTACTTC.

The CDR3 DNA sequence: TGCGCCAGCAGCTTGGATAGCGGGTCGGACAATGAGCAGTACTTC. It encodes CASSLDSGSDNEQYF. The rearrangement joins TRBV5-1 to TRBJ2-7; 7 bases match TRBD2. Per germline, CDR1 SGHRS and CDR2 YFSETQ. The trim removed 0 bases at V and 7 bases at J, leaving 10 bases unmatched. This CDR3 has 15 residues.

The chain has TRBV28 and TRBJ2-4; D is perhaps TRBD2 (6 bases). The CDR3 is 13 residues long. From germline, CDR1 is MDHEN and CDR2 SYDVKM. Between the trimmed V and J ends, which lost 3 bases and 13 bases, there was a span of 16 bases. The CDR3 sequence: CASSFFRSGEQYF. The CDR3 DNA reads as TGTGCCAGCAGTTTTTTCAGGTCGGGGGAGCAGTACTTC.

CDR3 in DNA: TGTGCCACCAGCACTCCGGGACAGGGGAGTTACGAGCAGTACTTC. Protein: CATSTPGQGSYEQYF. J is TRBJ2-7 and V is TRBV15; the match to TRBD1 covers 10 bases. CDR3 length: 15 residues. V lost 4 bases and J lost 4; bases outside the gene matches: 7. Germline CDR1 reads LNHNV; CDR2 reads YYDKDF (reference sequence).

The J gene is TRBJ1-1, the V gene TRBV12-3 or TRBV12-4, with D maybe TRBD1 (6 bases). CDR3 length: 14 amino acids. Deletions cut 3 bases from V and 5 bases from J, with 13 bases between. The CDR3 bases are TGTGCCAGCAGTTTGGAGGCCAGGGGAACTGAAGCTTTCTTT. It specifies CASSLEARGTEAFF.

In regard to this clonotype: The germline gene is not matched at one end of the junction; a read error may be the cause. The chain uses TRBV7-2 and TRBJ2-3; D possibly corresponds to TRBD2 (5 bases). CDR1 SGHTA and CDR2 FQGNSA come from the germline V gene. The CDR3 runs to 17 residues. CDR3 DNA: TGTGCCAGCAGTCGAGGGTCGAGGGCTCGGGAATCAGATTCGCAGTATTTT. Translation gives CASSRGSRARESDSQYF.

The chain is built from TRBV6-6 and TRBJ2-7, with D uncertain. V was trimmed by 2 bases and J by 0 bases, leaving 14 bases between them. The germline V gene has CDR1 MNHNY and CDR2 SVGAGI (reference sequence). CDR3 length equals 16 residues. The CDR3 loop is CASSYGQPHSSYEQYF. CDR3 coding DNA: TGTGCCAGCAGTTACGGGCAGCCCCATAGCTCCTACGAGCAGTACTTC.

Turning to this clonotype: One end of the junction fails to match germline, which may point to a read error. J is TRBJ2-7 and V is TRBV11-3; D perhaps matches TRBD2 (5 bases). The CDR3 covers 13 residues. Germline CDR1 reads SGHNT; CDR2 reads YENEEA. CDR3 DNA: TGTGCCAGCAGCGTAGAGACGGGGTACGAGCAGTACTTC. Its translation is CASSVETGYEQYF.

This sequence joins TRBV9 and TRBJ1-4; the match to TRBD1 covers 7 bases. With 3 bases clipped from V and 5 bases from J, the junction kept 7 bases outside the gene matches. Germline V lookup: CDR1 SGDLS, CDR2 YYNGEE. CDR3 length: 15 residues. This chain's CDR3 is CASSAGDRDNEKLFF. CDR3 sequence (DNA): TGTGCCAGCAGCGCGGGTGACAGGGACAATGAAAAACTGTTTTTT.

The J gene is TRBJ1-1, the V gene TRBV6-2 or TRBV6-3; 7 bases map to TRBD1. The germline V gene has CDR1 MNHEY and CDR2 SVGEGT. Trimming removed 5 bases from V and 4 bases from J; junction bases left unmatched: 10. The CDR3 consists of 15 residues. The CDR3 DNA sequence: TGTGCCAGCAGTCAGCTGACAGGGCGGAGCACTGAAGCTTTCTTT. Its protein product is CASSQLTGRSTEAFF.

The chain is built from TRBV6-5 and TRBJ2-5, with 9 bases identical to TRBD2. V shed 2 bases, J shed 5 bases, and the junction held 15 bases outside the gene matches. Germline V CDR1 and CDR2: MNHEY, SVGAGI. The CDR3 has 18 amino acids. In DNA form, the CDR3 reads TGTGCCAGCAGTTACAATCGAGCGGGGGGCCCCTTCCAGGAGACCCAGTACTTC. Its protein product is CASSYNRAGGPFQETQYF.

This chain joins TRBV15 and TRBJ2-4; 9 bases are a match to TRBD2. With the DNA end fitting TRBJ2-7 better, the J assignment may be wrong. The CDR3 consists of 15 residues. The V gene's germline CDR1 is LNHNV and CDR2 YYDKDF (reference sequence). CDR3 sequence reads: CATSRAGTSKYEQYF. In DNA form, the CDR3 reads TGTGCCACCAGCAGAGCCGGGACTAGCAAGTACGAGCAGTACTTC.

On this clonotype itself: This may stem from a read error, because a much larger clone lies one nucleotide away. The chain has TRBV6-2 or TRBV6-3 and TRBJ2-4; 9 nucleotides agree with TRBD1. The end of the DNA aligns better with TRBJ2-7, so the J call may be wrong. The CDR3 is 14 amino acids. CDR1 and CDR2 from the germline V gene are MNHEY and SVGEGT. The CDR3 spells CASSNRDREYEQYF. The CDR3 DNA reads TGTGCCAGCAGTAACCGGGACAGGGAATACGAGCAGTACTTC.

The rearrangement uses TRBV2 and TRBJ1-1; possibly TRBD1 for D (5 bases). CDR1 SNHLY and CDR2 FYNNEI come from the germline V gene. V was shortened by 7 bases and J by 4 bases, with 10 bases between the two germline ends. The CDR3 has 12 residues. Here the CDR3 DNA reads TGTGCCAGCACGACAGAGTTCACTGAAGCTTTCTTT. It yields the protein CASTTEFTEAFF.

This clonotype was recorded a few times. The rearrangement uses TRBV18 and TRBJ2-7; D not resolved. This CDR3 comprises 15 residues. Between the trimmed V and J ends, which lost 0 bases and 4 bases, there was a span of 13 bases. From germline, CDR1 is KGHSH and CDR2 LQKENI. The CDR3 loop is CASSPPESRAYEQYF. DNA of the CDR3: TGTGCCAGCTCACCACCGGAGTCGAGAGCTTACGAGCAGTACTTC.

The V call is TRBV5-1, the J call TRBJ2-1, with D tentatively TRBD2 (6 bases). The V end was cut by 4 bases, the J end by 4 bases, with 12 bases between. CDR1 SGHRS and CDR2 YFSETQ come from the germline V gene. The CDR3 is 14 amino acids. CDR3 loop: CASSIPGLYNEQFF. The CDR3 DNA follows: TGCGCCAGCAGCATACCGGGACTGTACAATGAGCAGTTCTTC.

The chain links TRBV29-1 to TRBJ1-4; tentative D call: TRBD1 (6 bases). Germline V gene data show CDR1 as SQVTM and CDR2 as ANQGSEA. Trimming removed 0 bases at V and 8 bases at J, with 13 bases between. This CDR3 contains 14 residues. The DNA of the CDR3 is TGCAGCGTTGAAGACGACGGGGGCAACGAAAAACTGTTTTTT. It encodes CSVEDDGGNEKLFF.

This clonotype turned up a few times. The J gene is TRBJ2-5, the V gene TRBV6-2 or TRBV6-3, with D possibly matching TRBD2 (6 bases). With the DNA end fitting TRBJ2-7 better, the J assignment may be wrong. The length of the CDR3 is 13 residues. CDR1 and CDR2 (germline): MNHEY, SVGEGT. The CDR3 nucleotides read TGTGCCAGCAAAGATCCGGGGGTCAACGAGCAGTACTTC. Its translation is CASKDPGVNEQYF.

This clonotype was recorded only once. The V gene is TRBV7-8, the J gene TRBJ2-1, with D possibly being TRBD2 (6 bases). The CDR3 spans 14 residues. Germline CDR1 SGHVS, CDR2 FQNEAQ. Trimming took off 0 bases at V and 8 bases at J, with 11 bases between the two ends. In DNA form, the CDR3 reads TGTGCCAGCAGCTTAGCGTCATGGGGGGATGAGCAGTTCTTC. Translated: CASSLASWGDEQFF.

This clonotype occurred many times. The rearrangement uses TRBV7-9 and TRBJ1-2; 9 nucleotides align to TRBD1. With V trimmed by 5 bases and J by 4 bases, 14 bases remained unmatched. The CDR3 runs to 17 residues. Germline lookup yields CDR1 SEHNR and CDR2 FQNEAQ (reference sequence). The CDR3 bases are TGTGCCAGCAGCGCACCTATTGGGACAGGGACCAGCTATGGCTACACCTTC. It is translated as CASSAPIGTGTSYGYTF.

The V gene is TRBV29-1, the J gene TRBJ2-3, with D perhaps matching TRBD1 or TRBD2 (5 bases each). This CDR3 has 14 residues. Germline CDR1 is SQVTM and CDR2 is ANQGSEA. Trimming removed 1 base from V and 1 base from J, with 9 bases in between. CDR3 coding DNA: TGCAGCGTTGAAGTTGTGGGGGGCACAGATACGCAGTATTTT. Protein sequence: CSVEVVGGTDTQYF.

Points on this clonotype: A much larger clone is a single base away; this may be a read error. The CDR3 region has the DNA TGTTCCAGCAGCTTCGCCACCGGGGCAGATACGCAGTATTTT. Translating gives CSSSFATGADTQYF. The V and J genes are TRBV7-2 and TRBJ2-3; tentatively, D is TRBD2 (5 bases). Germline CDR1 and CDR2: SGHTA and FQGNSA. The CDR3 spans 14 residues.

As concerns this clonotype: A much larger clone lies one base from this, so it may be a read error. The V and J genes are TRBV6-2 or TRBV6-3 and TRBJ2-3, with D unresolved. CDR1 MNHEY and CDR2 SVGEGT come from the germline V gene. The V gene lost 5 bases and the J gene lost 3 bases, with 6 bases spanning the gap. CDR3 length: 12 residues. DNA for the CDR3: TGTGCCAGCAGTCCCAAAACAGATACGCAGTATTTT. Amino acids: CASSPKTDTQYF.